The clone carrying this T cell receptor beta chain showed up just once. The data derive from a study of blood T cell repertoires in COVID-19. Study-level information: Samples of COVID-19 (acute and convalescent) were obtained from the United States, Italy and Spain. Sources were T cells, B-cell-depleted T cells, or PBMCs; the material itself was cDNA or gDNA.

The germline V gene has CDR1 LGHDT and CDR2 YNNKEL (reference sequence). J gave up 5 bases and V 3 bases, and 8 bases lay outside the gene matches. This CDR3 is built from 16 residues. Original processing notes: Quantification of nucleated cells was approximated via reference gene primer amplification. TCRdb's copy holds only in-frame clones and misses some; the assay was immunoSEQ multiplex PCR. The DNA was the basis for D and trimming; V, J and clone size are from that table. Among about 190,000 clones, under 90% were seen once, and the ten largest hold 13% to 15%. The rearrangement joins TRBV3-1 (or the pseudogene TRBV3-2) to TRBJ2-5, with TRBD2 matching 11 bases. This sequence was found in a man aged 25 to 45 with active or convalescent COVID-19. Sequences were obtained from peripheral blood. The CDR3 nucleotides are TGTGCCAGCAGCCACCGGGGACTAGCGGTGGGGGAGACCCAGTACTTC. Translating gives CASSHRGLAVGETQYF.